Listed here are 28 T cell receptor beta chains from one sample, sequenced in a study of T cell responses to AZD1222 COVID-19 vaccine. Profiled with immunoSEQ multiplex PCR; TCRdb holds only in-frame clones, not every one. The repertoire has 130,000 to 150,000 clones, over 75% of them found once; the top ten carry around 1.6%. Here the sequenced sample was peripheral blood, taken on day 0 of AZD1222 vaccination. The receptors stem from an adult in good health.

This rearrangement joins TRBV18 to TRBJ1-3; D might be TRBD1 (6 bases). The CDR3 contains 18 residues. Germline V gene sequence: CDR1 KGHSH, CDR2 LQKENI. Trimming removed 1 base at V and 1 base at J, with 17 bases between. Here the CDR3 reads CASSPLPVYRESGNTIYF. CDR3 coding DNA: TGTGCCAGCTCACCACTCCCTGTATACAGGGAATCTGGAAACACCATATATTTT.

The chain carries TRBV6-6 and TRBJ1-5; D is unclear. The CDR3 runs 11 residues. V gave up 8 bases and J gave up 4 bases, with 6 bases separating them. Germline CDR1 and CDR2: MNHNY and SVGAGI (reference sequence). The CDR3 spells CASGSNQPQHF. The CDR3 DNA reads as TGTGCCAGCGGGAGTAATCAGCCCCAGCATTTT.

V gene TRBV6-1 combines with J gene TRBJ2-5, with 8 positions matching TRBD2. This CDR3 has 16 residues. V lost 3 bases, J lost 5 bases, and 11 bases stayed unmatched. Germline V lookup: CDR1 MNHNS, CDR2 SASEGT. In nucleotides, the CDR3 is TGTGCCAGCAGTGACGGGAGCGGGGGTCATTCGGAGACCCAGTACTTC. Its protein is CASSDGSGGHSETQYF.

This clone has a single count. The CDR3 protein is CASSPSIGTSFNNQPQHF. DNA of the CDR3: TGTGCCAGCAGTCCCTCAATAGGGACAAGTTTTAACAATCAGCCCCAGCATTTT. The chain couples TRBV2 to TRBJ1-5, with a weak D call TRBD1 (6 bases). CDR3 length: 18 amino acids. The V end lost 5 bases, the J end lost 3 bases, and 23 bases lay between the germline ends. The germline CDR1 and CDR2 sequences are SNHLY and FYNNEI.

The chain links TRBV12-2 to TRBJ2-7; TRBD2 is the table's D call and was not checked against the DNA. TRBV12-2 is deemed a pseudogene. The CDR3 contains 12 residues. DNA for the CDR3: TGTGCAAGTCGCGGCGGGAGGTACGAGCAGTACTTC. Encoded protein: CASRGGRYEQYF.

This sequence joins TRBV2 and TRBJ1-2; unclear D gene. V was shortened by 6 bases and J by 10 bases, with 9 bases between the two germline ends. Germline-derived CDR1 and CDR2 are SNHLY and FYNNEI. This CDR3 has 10 amino acids. The CDR3 sequence is CASRGWDYTF. The CDR3 nucleotides read TGTGCCAGCAGGGGGTGGGACTACACCTTC.

The chain carries TRBV7-9 and TRBJ2-2; 7 positions match TRBD1. The germline gives CDR1 SEHNR, CDR2 FQNEAQ (reference sequence). V gave up 4 bases and J gave up 7 bases; unmatched junction bases: 9. The CDR3 contains 15 residues. The DNA for the CDR3 is TGTGCCAGCAGCTCCAGGGGACAGAACCACGGGGAGCTGTTTTTT. It is translated as CASSSRGQNHGELFF. The complete variable domain, with remaining parts taken from reference TRBV7-9 and TRBJ2-2, reads DTGVSQNPRHKITKRGQNVTFRCDPISEHNRLYWYRQTLGQGPEFLTYFQNEAQLEKSRLLSDRFSAERPKGSFSTLEIQRTEQGDSAMYLCASSSRGQNHGELFFGEGSRLTVL.

The CDR3 is CAWSWSAEQYF. CDR3 DNA sequence: TGTGCCTGGAGCTGGTCAGCGGAGCAGTACTTC. V and J are TRBV30 and TRBJ2-7; D remains unclear. With 3 bases removed from V and 7 bases from J, the gap between germline ends came to 10 bases. Germline values: CDR1 GTSNPN, CDR2 SVGIG (reference sequence). This CDR3 is built from 11 residues.

This chain joins TRBV5-1 and TRBJ2-1; a possible D gene is TRBD2 (6 bases). From germline, CDR1 is SGHRS and CDR2 YFSETQ. The V and J ends lost 4 bases and 7 bases respectively, with 21 bases between them. The CDR3 runs to 16 residues. CDR3 sequence: CASSTVGSGTPNEQFF. CDR3 DNA: TGCGCCAGCAGCACCGTGGGTAGCGGAACTCCTAATGAGCAGTTCTTC.

The chain is built from TRBV19 and TRBJ1-2, with D tentatively TRBD1 (6 bases). Looked up from germline, CDR1 is LNHDA and CDR2 is SQIVND (reference sequence). V was pared by 9 bases and J by 3 bases, with 17 bases between. The CDR3 totals 14 residues. The CDR3 loop reads CASLPDRSYYGYTF. The CDR3 DNA reads TGTGCCAGCCTCCCCGACAGGTCGTACTATGGCTACACCTTC.

Only one count was recorded for this clone. V and J are TRBV19 and TRBJ2-3; TRBD1 might be the D (6 bases). The germline V and J ends were trimmed by 8 bases and 2 bases, with 14 bases remaining between them. Germline values: CDR1 LNHDA, CDR2 SQIVND (reference sequence). This CDR3 is 14 amino acids long. The CDR3 here is CASGHGQPTDTQYF. For the CDR3, the DNA is TGTGCCAGTGGGCACGGACAGCCCACAGATACGCAGTATTTT.

The chain links TRBV25-1 to TRBJ1-2; 7 bases map to TRBD1. Trimming at V came to 4 bases and at J to 5 bases, leaving 7 bases not matched to a gene. CDR3 length: 14 residues. CDR1 and CDR2 from the germline V gene are MGHDK and SYGVNS. CDR3 nucleotide sequence: TGTGCCAGCAGTGTTCCGGGACAGATTTATGGCTACACCTTC. It specifies CASSVPGQIYGYTF.

The V gene is TRBV24-1, the J gene TRBJ2-3; TRBD1 agrees at 9 bases. The CDR3 covers 16 residues. Trimming cost V 3 bases and J 1 base; bases outside gene matches: 4. The V gene's germline CDR1 is KGHDR and CDR2 SFDVKD. This CDR3 is CATSDGTGRGTDTQYF. For the CDR3, the DNA is TGTGCCACCAGTGATGGGACAGGGAGGGGCACAGATACGCAGTATTTT.

V usage is TRBV27 and J usage is TRBJ2-1, with D hard to call. This CDR3 spans 15 amino acids. Trimming removed 7 bases from V and 4 bases from J, with 17 bases in between. CDR1 MNHEY and CDR2 SMNVEV come from the germline V gene (reference sequence). The CDR3 region has the DNA TGTGCCAGCATTCCACTGGGCCAGCGTTACAATGAGCAGTTCTTC. This sequence encodes CASIPLGQRYNEQFF.

V gene TRBV28 combines with J gene TRBJ1-1, with D unresolved. With 4 bases removed from V and 2 bases from J, the gap between germline ends came to 17 bases. Per germline, CDR1 MDHEN and CDR2 SYDVKM. The CDR3 extends over 16 amino acids. CDR3 sequence reads: CASSSPGSWENTEAFF. The CDR3 nucleotides are TGTGCCAGCAGTTCCCCGGGGTCTTGGGAAAACACTGAAGCTTTCTTT.

The chain recombines TRBV6-1 with TRBJ1-2, with D unclear. Deletions cut 2 bases from V and 3 bases from J, with 10 bases between. The CDR3 contains 14 residues. Per the germline V gene, CDR1 is MNHNS and CDR2 is SASEGT. The CDR3 spells CASSESRAYYGYTF. As DNA, the CDR3 is TGTGCCAGCAGTGAATCCCGGGCATACTATGGCTACACCTTC.

This clone was seen a single time. The chain links TRBV7-9 to TRBJ2-1, with 9 bases that match TRBD2. The V and J ends lost 0 bases and 9 bases, in that order; junction bases with no gene match: 9. Per the germline V gene, CDR1 is SEHNR and CDR2 is FQNEAQ (reference sequence). The CDR3 has 16 residues. CDR3 protein: CASSLAGSGRLGEQFF. CDR3 sequence (DNA): TGTGCCAGCAGCTTAGCCGGGAGCGGGAGGCTGGGTGAGCAGTTCTTC. The full variable domain, with the rest looked up from reference TRBV7-9 and TRBJ2-1, is DTGVSQNPRHKITKRGQNVTFRCDPISEHNRLYWYRQTLGQGPEFLTYFQNEAQLEKSRLLSDRFSAERPKGSFSTLEIQRTEQGDSAMYLCASSLAGSGRLGEQFFGPGTRLTVL.

The V call is TRBV12-3 or TRBV12-4, the J call TRBJ1-6, with D maybe TRBD1 (5 bases). There are 13 residues in the CDR3. The V gene lost 7 bases and the J gene lost 9 bases, with 13 bases spanning the gap. DNA for the CDR3: TGTGCCAGCACCACCGACAGCTTTTCACCCCTCCACTTT. Translated, it gives CASTTDSFSPLHF.

The CDR3 DNA is TGTGCCAGCAGTGAAAGTGGGGGCTATGGCTACACCTTC. Translating it yields CASSESGGYGYTF. The chain couples TRBV25-1 to TRBJ1-2; D might be TRBD1 (5 bases). There are 13 residues in the CDR3. Germline lookup yields CDR1 MGHDK and CDR2 SYGVNS. The ends were cut back, 2 bases at V and 4 bases at J, with 8 bases in the middle.

The chain links TRBV30 to TRBJ1-1; maybe TRBD1 (5 bases). The CDR3 is made up of 12 amino acids. V was trimmed by 0 bases and J by 10 bases, leaving 12 bases between them. From germline, CDR1 is GTSNPN and CDR2 SVGIG (reference sequence). The CDR3 loop reads CAWSVLGVSAFF. The CDR3 coding sequence is TGTGCCTGGAGTGTACTAGGGGTTTCAGCTTTCTTT.

The chain carries TRBV4-1 and TRBJ1-2; TRBD1 might be the D (6 bases). CDR3 length: 15 amino acids. The V gene lost 2 bases and the J gene lost 4 bases, with 14 bases spanning the gap. Germline V gives CDR1 MGHRA, CDR2 YSYEKL. The CDR3 loop reads CASSQPLDSFYGYTF. CDR3 coding DNA: TGCGCCAGCAGCCAACCCCTGGACAGCTTCTATGGCTACACCTTC.

V is TRBV5-4 and J is TRBJ2-3; D is uncertain. Germline loops: CDR1 SGHNT, CDR2 YYREEE (reference sequence). The CDR3 loop spans 12 amino acids. V was pared by 3 bases and J by 4 bases, with 6 bases between. The CDR3 nucleotides read TGTGCCAGCAGCTATACAGCAGATACGCAGTATTTT. This codes for CASSYTADTQYF.

The table lists this clone with a count of one. The chain couples TRBV5-6 to TRBJ2-7, with 10 bases fitting TRBD1. The J segment lost 9 bases and the V segment lost 4 bases, leaving 22 bases of the junction unmatched. Germline CDR1 SGHDT, CDR2 YYEEEE. There are 18 residues in the CDR3. The CDR3 spells CASSRRPGRLTGGRGQYF. DNA of the CDR3: TGTGCCAGCAGCCGACGGCCGGGAAGACTGACAGGGGGCAGGGGGCAGTACTTC.

The J gene is TRBJ1-2, the V gene TRBV13; D gene unclear. Per the germline V gene, CDR1 is PRHDT and CDR2 is FYEKMQ (reference sequence). The V end was cut by 0 bases, the J end by 5 bases, with 7 bases between. The CDR3 covers 13 residues. The CDR3 DNA follows: TGTGCCAGCAGCTTAGGCCGCGGGTATGGCTACACCTTC. Translated, it gives CASSLGRGYGYTF.

The chain combines TRBV2 with TRBJ1-2; D uncertain. The germline CDR1 and CDR2 sequences are SNHLY and FYNNEI. CDR3 length equals 14 residues. The V and J ends lost 6 bases and 8 bases respectively, with 19 bases between them. The CDR3 DNA reads as TGTGCCAGCAGGGACCGAGGATTTCTCGTGGGCTACACCTTC. It translates to CASRDRGFLVGYTF.

V gene TRBV18 combines with J gene TRBJ1-5; D is uncertain. The CDR3 extends over 15 amino acids. The V end lost 0 bases, the J end lost 7 bases, and 13 bases lay between the germline ends. Looked up from germline, CDR1 is KGHSH and CDR2 is LQKENI. The CDR3 sequence: CASSPPEGPRQPQHF. In nucleotides, the CDR3 is TGTGCCAGCTCACCACCGGAAGGGCCCCGACAGCCCCAGCATTTT.

This chain links TRBV6-5 with TRBJ1-2; 7 bases fit TRBD1. The CDR3 spans 16 residues. CDR1 is MNHEY and CDR2 is SVGAGI in the germline V gene. After removal of 0 bases from V and 7 bases from J, the junction contained 11 bases not matched to a gene. This chain's CDR3 is CASSYSLRQGYGGYTF. In DNA form, the CDR3 reads TGTGCCAGCAGTTACTCTCTAAGACAGGGTTATGGTGGCTACACCTTC.

This clone occurred once. The rearrangement joins TRBV10-1 to TRBJ1-5, with a weak D call TRBD1 (5 bases). The CDR3 consists of 14 residues. V gave up 3 bases and J gave up 5 bases, with 11 bases separating them. Germline V gene lookup returns CDR1 WNHNN and CDR2 SYGVQD (reference sequence). CDR3 sequence reads: CASSEWGPDQPQHF. The CDR3 region has the DNA TGCGCCAGCAGTGAATGGGGCCCTGATCAGCCCCAGCATTTT.